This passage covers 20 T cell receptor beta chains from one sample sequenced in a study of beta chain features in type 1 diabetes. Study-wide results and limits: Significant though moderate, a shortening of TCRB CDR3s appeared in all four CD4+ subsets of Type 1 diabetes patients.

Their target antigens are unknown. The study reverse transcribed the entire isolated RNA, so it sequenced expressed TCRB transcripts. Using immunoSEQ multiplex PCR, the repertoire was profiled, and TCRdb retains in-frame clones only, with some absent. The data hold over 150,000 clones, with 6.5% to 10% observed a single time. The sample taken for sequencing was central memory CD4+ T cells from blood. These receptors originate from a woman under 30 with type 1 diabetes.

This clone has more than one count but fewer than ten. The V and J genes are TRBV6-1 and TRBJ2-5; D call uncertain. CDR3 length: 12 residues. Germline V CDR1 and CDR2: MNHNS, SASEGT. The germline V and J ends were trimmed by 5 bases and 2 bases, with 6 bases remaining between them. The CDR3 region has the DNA TGTGCCAGCAGTCCCTTTCAAGAGACCCAGTACTTC. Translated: CASSPFQETQYF.

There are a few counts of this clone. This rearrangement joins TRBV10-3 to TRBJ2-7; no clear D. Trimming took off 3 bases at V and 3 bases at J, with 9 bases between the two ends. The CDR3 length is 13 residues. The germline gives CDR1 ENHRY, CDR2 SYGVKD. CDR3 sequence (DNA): TGTGCCATCAGTGATGTGAGTTTCTACGAGCAGTACTTC. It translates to CAISDVSFYEQYF.

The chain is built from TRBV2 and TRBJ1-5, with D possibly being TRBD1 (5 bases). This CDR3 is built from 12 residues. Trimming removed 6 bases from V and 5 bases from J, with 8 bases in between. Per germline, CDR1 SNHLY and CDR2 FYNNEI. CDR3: CASSGGDQPQHF. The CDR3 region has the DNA TGTGCCAGCAGCGGGGGAGATCAGCCCCAGCATTTT.

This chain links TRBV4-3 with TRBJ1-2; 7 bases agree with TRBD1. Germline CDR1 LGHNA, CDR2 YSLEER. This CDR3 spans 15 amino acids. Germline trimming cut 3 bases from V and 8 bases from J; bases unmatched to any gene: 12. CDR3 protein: CASSQNEQGLGGYTF. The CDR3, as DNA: TGCGCCAGCAGCCAGAACGAACAGGGGCTTGGGGGCTACACCTTC.

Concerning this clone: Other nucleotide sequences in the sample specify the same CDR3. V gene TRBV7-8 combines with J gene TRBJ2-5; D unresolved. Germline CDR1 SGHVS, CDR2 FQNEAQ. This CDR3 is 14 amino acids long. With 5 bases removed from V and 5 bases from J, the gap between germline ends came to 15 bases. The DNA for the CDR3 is TGTGCCAGCAGCCAAAACCGAGGTCGTGAGACCCAGTACTTC. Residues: CASSQNRGRETQYF.

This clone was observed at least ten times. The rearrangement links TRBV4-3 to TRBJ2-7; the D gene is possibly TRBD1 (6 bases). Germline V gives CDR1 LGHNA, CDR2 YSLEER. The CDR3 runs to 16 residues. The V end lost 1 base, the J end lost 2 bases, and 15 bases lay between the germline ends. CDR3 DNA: TGCGCCAGCAGCCAAGTATATGCAGGGGCCGCCTACGAGCAGTACTTC. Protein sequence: CASSQVYAGAAYEQYF.

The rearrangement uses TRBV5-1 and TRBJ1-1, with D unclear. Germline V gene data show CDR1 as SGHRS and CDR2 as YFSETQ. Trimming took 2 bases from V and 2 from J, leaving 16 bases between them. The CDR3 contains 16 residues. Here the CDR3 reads CASSLWTGSSNTEAFF. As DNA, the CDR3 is TGCGCCAGCAGCTTATGGACGGGATCTTCAAACACTGAAGCTTTCTTT.

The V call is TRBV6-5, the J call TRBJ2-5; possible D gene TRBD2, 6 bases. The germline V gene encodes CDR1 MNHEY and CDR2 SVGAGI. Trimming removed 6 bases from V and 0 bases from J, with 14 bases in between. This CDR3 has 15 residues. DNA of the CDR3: TGTGCCAGCAGCGTCGTGGACTACCACCAAGAGACCCAGTACTTC. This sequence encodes CASSVVDYHQETQYF.

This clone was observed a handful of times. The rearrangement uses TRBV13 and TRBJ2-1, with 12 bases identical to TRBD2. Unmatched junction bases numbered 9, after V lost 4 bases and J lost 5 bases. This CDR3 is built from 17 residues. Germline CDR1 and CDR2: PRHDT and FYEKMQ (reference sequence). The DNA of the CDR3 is TGTGCCAGCAGCTCCCGACTAGCGGGGGACCTTCACAATGAGCAGTTCTTC. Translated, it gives CASSSRLAGDLHNEQFF.

The CDR3, as DNA: TGTGCCAGCAGTTATAGTAGTGTCCAGTACTTC. Translation: CASSYSSVQYF. The V gene is TRBV6-5, the J gene TRBJ2-5; D remains ambiguous. V shed 3 bases and J shed 10 bases, with 9 bases lying between them. Germline V CDR1 and CDR2: MNHEY, SVGAGI. The CDR3 extends over 11 amino acids.

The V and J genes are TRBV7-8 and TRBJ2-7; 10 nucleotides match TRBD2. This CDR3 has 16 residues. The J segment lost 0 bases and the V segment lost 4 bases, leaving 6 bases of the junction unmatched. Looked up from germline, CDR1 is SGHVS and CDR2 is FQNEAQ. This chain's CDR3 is CASSSSGRGGSYEQYF. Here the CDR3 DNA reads TGTGCCAGCAGCTCCAGCGGGAGGGGGGGCTCCTACGAGCAGTACTTC. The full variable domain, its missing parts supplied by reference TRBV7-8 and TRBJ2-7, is GAGVSQSPRYKVAKRGQDVALRCDPISGHVSLFWYQQALGQGPEFLTYFQNEAQLDKSGLPSDRFFAERPEGSVSTLKIQRTQQEDSAVYLCASSSSGRGGSYEQYFGPGTRLTVT.

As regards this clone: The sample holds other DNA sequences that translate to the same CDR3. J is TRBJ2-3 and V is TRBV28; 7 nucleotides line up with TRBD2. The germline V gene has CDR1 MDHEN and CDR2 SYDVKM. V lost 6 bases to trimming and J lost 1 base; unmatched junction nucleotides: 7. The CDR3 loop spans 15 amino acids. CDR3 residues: CASSPRGGGTDTQYF. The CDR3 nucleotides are TGTGCCAGCAGCCCTCGGGGAGGGGGCACAGATACGCAGTATTTT.

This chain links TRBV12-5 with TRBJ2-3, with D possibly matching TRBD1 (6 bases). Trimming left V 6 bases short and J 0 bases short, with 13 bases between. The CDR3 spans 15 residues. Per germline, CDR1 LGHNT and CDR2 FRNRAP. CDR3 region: CASGREQGSTDTQYF. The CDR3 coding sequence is TGTGCTAGTGGGCGCGAACAGGGCAGCACAGATACGCAGTATTTT.

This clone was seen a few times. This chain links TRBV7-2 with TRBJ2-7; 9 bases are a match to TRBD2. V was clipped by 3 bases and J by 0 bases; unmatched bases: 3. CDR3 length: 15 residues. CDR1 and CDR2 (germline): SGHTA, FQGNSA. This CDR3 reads CASSFPSGTSYEQYF. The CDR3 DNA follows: TGTGCCAGCAGCTTTCCTAGCGGGACCTCCTACGAGCAGTACTTC.

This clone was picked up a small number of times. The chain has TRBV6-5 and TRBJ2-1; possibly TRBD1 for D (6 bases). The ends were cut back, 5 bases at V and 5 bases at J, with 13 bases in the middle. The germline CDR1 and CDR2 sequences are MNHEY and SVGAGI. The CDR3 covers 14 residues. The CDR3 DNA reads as TGTGCCAGCAGTGCCCCGGGACACCACAATGAGCAGTTCTTC. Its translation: CASSAPGHHNEQFF.

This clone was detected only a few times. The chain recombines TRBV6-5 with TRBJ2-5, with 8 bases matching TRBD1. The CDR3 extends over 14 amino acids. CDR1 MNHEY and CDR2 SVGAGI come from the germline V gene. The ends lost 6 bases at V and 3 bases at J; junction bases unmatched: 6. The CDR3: CASRFSGGEETQYF. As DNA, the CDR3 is TGTGCCAGCAGATTCTCAGGGGGCGAAGAGACCCAGTACTTC.

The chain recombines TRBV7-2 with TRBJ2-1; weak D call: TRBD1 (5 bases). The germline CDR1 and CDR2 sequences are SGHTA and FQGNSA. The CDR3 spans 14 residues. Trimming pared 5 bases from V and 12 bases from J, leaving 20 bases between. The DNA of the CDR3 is TGTGCCAGCAGCCGCTCCAATGGCGAAACAGGGCAGTTCTTC. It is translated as CASSRSNGETGQFF.

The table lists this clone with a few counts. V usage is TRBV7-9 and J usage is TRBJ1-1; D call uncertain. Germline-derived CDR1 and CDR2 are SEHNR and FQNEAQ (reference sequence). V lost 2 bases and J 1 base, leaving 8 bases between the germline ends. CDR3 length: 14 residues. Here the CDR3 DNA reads TGTGCCAGCAGCTTAACGTCCAGGAACACTGAAGCTTTCTTT. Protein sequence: CASSLTSRNTEAFF. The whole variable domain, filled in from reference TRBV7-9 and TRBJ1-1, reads DTGVSQNPRHKITKRGQNVTFRCDPISEHNRLYWYRQTLGQGPEFLTYFQNEAQLEKSRLLSDRFSAERPKGSFSTLEIQRTEQGDSAMYLCASSLTSRNTEAFFGQGTRLTVV.

This CDR3 is CASSSQGAQPQHF. CDR3 in DNA: TGTGCCAGCAGTTCACAGGGGGCTCAGCCCCAGCATTTT. J is TRBJ1-5 and V is TRBV6-5, with TRBD1 identical over 9 bases. The CDR3 contains 13 residues. Germline CDR1 is MNHEY and CDR2 is SVGAGI. The junction had 1 base not matched to a gene; V was cut back by 4 bases and J by 6 bases.

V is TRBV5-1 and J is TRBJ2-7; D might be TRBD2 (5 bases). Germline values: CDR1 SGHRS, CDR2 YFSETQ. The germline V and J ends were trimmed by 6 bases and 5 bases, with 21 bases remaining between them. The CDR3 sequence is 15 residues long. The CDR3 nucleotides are TGCGCCAGCATCCCCGGTGAGGGAACGTTGGACGAGCAGTACTTC. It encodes CASIPGEGTLDEQYF.